This T cell receptor beta chain was identified during a study of CD8 T cells in ankylosing spondylitis. The table lists this clonotype with many counts. Its antigen remains unidentified. Quantitative 5'-RACE with molecular barcodes generated TCR beta libraries. TCRdb itself ran the 5' RACE reads through MiXCR, one entry per CDR3 protein. The sample shows around 210,000 distinct CDR3 sequences, 7% to 10% of them seen only once. V lost 1 base to trimming and J lost 6 bases, with 10 bases between them. The CDR3 loop spans 13 amino acids. The germline V gene encodes CDR1 SGHNT and CDR2 YYREEE (reference sequence). Regarding the study as a whole: Seemingly characteristic of ankylosing spondylitis blood was a TCR beta motif consisting of 7 or 8 highly homologous variants. Significantly higher representation of disease-linked clones was reported for matched ankylosing spondylitis synovial fluid. Some of the motif variants had earlier been found in reactive arthritis patients' fluid and blood.

Sequencing was performed on blood, either unsorted or a sorted T cell fraction (not recorded which). The chain couples TRBV5-4 to TRBJ2-5, with D perhaps matching TRBD2 (6 bases). The clonotype comes from a female donor with ankylosing spondylitis or in good health (not recorded which). CDR3 coding DNA: TGTGCCAGCAGCTTGAGTAGCGGACAGACCCAGTACTTC. The encoded protein is CASSLSSGQTQYF.